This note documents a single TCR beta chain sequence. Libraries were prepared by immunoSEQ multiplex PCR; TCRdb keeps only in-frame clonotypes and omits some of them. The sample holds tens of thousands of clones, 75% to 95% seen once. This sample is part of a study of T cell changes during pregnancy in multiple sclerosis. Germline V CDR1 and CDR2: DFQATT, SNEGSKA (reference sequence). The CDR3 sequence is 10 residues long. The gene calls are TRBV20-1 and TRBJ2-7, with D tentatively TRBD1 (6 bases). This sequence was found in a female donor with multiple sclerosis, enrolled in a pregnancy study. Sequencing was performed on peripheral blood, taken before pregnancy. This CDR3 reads CATGTYEQYF. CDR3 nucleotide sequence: TGCGCCACAGGGACCTACGAGCAGTACTTC.